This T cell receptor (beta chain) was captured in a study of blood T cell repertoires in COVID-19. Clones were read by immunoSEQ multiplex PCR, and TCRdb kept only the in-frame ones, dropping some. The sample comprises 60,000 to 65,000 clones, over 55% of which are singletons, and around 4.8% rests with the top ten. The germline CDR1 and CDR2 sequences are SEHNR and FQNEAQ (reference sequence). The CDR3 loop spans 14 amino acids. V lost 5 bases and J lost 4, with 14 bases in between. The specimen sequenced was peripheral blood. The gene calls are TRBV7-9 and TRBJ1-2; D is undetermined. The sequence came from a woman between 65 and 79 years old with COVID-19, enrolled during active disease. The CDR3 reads CASSPHTAPYGYTF. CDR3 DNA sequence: TGTGCCAGCAGCCCACACACAGCTCCCTATGGCTACACCTTC.